This T cell receptor (beta chain) was documented in a study of blood T cell repertoires in COVID-19. The CDR3 is 15 residues long. The ends were cut back, 4 bases at V and 5 bases at J, with 18 bases in the middle. The V gene's germline CDR1 is MDHEN and CDR2 SYDVKM. Participants had their cohort set by participant-reported clinical history. Per the original methods: Amplification of reference gene primers was used by the study to estimate nucleated cell counts. Profiling relied on immunoSEQ multiplex PCR, and the TCRdb table lists in-frame clones only, not all of them. The V and J calls and clone size come from that table; D and trimming were worked out from the DNA. This sample has a few hundred thousand clones, with around nine tenths found just once.

The source is a woman aged 25 to 39 who had recovered from COVID-19. The specimen was PBMCs or T cells enriched from blood (not recorded which). V is TRBV28 and J is TRBJ2-7, with D maybe TRBD1 (5 bases). Here the CDR3 DNA reads TGTGCCAGCAGTTCACCCTCTCAGGGTAAGAACGAGCAGTACTTC. It is translated as CASSSPSQGKNEQYF.